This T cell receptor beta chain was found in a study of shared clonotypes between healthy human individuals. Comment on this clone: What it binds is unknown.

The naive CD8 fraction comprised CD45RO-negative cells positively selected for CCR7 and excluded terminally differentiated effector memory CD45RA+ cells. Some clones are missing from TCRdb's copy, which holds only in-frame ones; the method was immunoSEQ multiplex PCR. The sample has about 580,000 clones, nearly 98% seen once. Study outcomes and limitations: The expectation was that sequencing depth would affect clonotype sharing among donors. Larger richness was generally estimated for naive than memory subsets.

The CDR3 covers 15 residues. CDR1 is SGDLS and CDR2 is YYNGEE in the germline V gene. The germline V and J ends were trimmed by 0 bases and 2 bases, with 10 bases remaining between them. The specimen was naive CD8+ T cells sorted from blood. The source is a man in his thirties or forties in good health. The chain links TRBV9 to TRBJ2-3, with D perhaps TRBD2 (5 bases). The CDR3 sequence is CASSVGERTTDTQYF. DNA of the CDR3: TGTGCCAGCAGCGTAGGTGAGCGGACCACAGATACGCAGTATTTT.